The TCR beta chain under discussion was sequenced for a study of T-cell reconstitution after alpha-beta-depleted transplantation in children. Study-wide results and caveats: A year had passed since transplant, and T-cell counts and diversity by then came mostly from newly produced T cells.

Unique molecular identifiers were used to barcode this TCRbeta library. In TCRdb, the PCR reads were re-called with MiXCR into one record per CDR3 protein. The table has 130,000 or so distinct CDR3 sequences, roughly 10% seen once. Germline CDR1 is SGHVS and CDR2 is FNYEAQ. The CDR3 is 18 residues long. With 6 bases clipped from V and 4 bases from J, the junction kept 16 bases outside the gene matches. Concerning this clonotype: Its antigen remains unidentified.

This TCR was recovered from a girl less than two years old who had a stem cell transplant for combined immunodeficiency, so the T cells may come from the graft donor. The rearrangement links TRBV7-6 to TRBJ2-2, with 8 bases fitting TRBD1. The material sequenced was PBMCs, mostly from graft donor cells, taken 180 days after TCRalphabeta/CD19-depleted stem cell transplant. CDR3 sequence (DNA): TGTGCCAGCAGACAAGGGGTAATTGGACAGGGATTCACCGGGGAGCTGTTTTTT. Translation: CASRQGVIGQGFTGELFF.